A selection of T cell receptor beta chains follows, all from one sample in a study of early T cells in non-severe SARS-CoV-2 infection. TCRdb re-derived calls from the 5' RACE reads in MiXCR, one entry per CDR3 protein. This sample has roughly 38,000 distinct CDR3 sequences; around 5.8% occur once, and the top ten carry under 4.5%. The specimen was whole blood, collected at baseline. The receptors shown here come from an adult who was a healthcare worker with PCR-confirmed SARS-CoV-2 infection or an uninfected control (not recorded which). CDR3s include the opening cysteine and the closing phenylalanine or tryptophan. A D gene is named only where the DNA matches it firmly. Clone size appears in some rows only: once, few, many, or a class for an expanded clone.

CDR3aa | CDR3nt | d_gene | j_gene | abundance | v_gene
CASSVGQGANSPLHF | TGTGCCAGCAGCGTCGGACAGGGGGCCAATTCACCCCTCCACTTT | TRBD1 | TRBJ1-6 | many | TRBV5-4
CASSSAGTENIQYF | TGTGCCAGCAGCTCGGCCGGGACAGAGAACATTCAGTACTTC | TRBD1 | TRBJ2-4 | . | TRBV7-9
CASSLAAGGTFNEQFF | TGTGCCAGCAGCTTAGCCGCGGGGGGGACCTTCAATGAGCAGTTCTTC | TRBD2 | TRBJ2-1 | medium-sized | TRBV7-6
CASSITTGGRTEAFF | TGTGCCAGTAGTATTACGACAGGGGGTCGCACTGAAGCTTTCTTT | TRBD1 | TRBJ1-1 | many | TRBV19
CSAGQGLTYEQYF | TGCAGCGCCGGACAGGGGCTGACCTACGAGCAGTACTTC | TRBD1 | TRBJ2-7 | many | TRBV29-1
CASSARRRSGGTDTQYF | TGTGCCAGCAGTGCGCGTAGGCGGAGTGGGGGCACAGATACGCAGTATTTT | . | TRBJ2-3 | . | TRBV6-1
CASSKRTSRRDTQYF | TGTGCCAGTAGTAAGCGGACTAGCCGGAGGGATACGCAGTATTTT | TRBD2 | TRBJ2-3 | many | TRBV19
CAWSPVKHYEQYF | TGTGCCTGGAGTCCCGTGAAGCACTACGAGCAGTACTTC | . | TRBJ2-7 | many | TRBV30
CASSPGLAASSTSYEQYF | TGCGCCAGCAGCCCGGGACTAGCGGCCTCCTCTACTTCCTACGAGCAGTACTTC | TRBD2 | TRBJ2-7 | . | TRBV5-1
CASSFHGGRLFTGELFF | TGTGCCAGCAGCTTCCACGGGGGTCGTCTCTTCACCGGGGAGCTGTTTTTT | . | TRBJ2-2 | many | TRBV7-6
CSARDPGTGELFF | TGCAGTGCTAGAGATCCAGGGACCGGGGAGCTGTTTTTT | . | TRBJ2-2 | many | TRBV20-1
CASSELSGGESEQYF | TGCGCCAGCAGCGAACTTAGCGGGGGAGAGAGCGAGCAGTACTTC | TRBD2 | TRBJ2-7 | many | TRBV5-1
CSVEPTGSGELFF | TGCAGCGTTGAGCCGACAGGGTCCGGGGAGCTGTTTTTT | TRBD1 | TRBJ2-2 | many | TRBV29-1
CASSPGKVGNEQFF | TGCGCCAGCAGCCCGGGGAAGGTAGGCAATGAGCAGTTCTTC | . | TRBJ2-1 | many | TRBV5-1
CASRGGSTDTQYF | TGTGCCTCTAGGGGAGGGAGCACAGATACGCAGTATTTT | TRBD2 | TRBJ2-3 | few | TRBV10-3
CASGSGQGPYEQYF | TGTGCTAGTGGTTCGGGACAGGGCCCCTACGAGCAGTACTTC | TRBD1 | TRBJ2-7 | many | TRBV12-5
CASSLGASGGVTDTQYF | TGTGCCAGCAGCTTAGGAGCTAGCGGGGGAGTCACAGATACGCAGTATTTT | TRBD2 | TRBJ2-3 | many | TRBV7-6
CASSSFAQALGNEQFF | TGCGCCAGCAGCTCATTCGCTCAGGCTTTGGGCAATGAGCAGTTCTTC | . | TRBJ2-1 | many | TRBV5-1
CASSVTGGRETQYF | TGTGCCAGCAGCGTCACAGGGGGTAGGGAGACCCAGTACTTC | TRBD1 | TRBJ2-5 | many | TRBV7-6
CSARDSFNQPQHF | TGCAGTGCTAGGGACAGCTTCAATCAGCCCCAGCATTTT | . | TRBJ1-5 | many | TRBV20-1
CSAKSRGGALRTEQFF | TGCAGTGCTAAGTCTCGAGGGGGAGCCCTACGCACTGAGCAGTTCTTC | . | TRBJ2-1 | many | TRBV20-1
CSAQGPQETQYF | TGCAGTGCCCAGGGGCCGCAAGAGACCCAGTACTTC | . | TRBJ2-5 | many | TRBV20-1
CASTMAGGYRNEQFF | TGTGCCAGCACCATGGCGGGGGGGTATAGGAATGAGCAGTTCTTC | TRBD2 | TRBJ2-1 | many | TRBV6-5
CASSLGVGYEQYF | TGTGCCAGCAGCTTAGGAGTCGGCTACGAGCAGTACTTC | . | TRBJ2-7 | many | TRBV7-6
CASTPGPPYEQYF | TGTGCTAGTACCCCGGGCCCTCCCTACGAGCAGTACTTC | . | TRBJ2-7 | . | TRBV19
CASNTGVNQPQHF | TGTGCCAGCAATACAGGGGTTAATCAGCCCCAGCATTTT | TRBD1 | TRBJ1-5 | many | TRBV2
CSAPLAGSKNIQYF | TGCAGTGCTCCCCTAGCGGGCTCCAAAAACATTCAGTACTTC | TRBD2 | TRBJ2-4 | . | TRBV20-1
CSARVSLYEQYF | TGCAGTGCTAGAGTAAGCCTATACGAGCAGTACTTC | . | TRBJ2-7 | many | TRBV20-1
CSVEDRPGQQFF | TGCAGCGTTGAGGACAGGCCAGGTCAGCAGTTCTTC | TRBD1 | TRBJ2-1 | medium-sized | TRBV29-1
CASSHLSEQFF | TGTGCCAGCAGCCATCTGAGTGAGCAGTTCTTC | . | TRBJ2-1 | many | TRBV7-8
CASSPGWLAVNEQFF | TGTGCCAGCAGCCCGGGGTGGCTAGCGGTCAATGAGCAGTTCTTC | TRBD2 | TRBJ2-1 | many | TRBV6-2/TRBV6-3
CATSRDWGRSSYNEQFF | TGTGCCACCAGCAGAGATTGGGGCAGAAGCTCCTACAATGAGCAGTTCTTC | . | TRBJ2-1 | many | TRBV15
CASSLRLGLGNEQFF | TGTGCCAGCAGTTTAAGACTGGGACTAGGCAATGAGCAGTTCTTC | TRBD2 | TRBJ2-1 | many | TRBV27
CSVASYNEQFF | TGCAGCGTAGCCTCCTACAATGAGCAGTTCTTC | . | TRBJ2-1 | . | TRBV29-1
CASSSVTGAYEQYF | TGTGCCAGCAGCTCCGTTACAGGGGCCTACGAGCAGTACTTC | TRBD1 | TRBJ2-7 | few | TRBV11-2
CASIRDRGTEAFF | TGTGCCAGCATCCGGGACAGGGGCACTGAAGCTTTCTTT | TRBD1 | TRBJ1-1 | many | TRBV12-3/TRBV12-4
CASSSDRGRSTDTQYF | TGTGCCAGCAGCTCCGACAGGGGGCGCAGCACAGATACGCAGTATTTT | TRBD1 | TRBJ2-3 | few | TRBV7-9
CASSPEGKQETQYF | TGCGCCAGCAGTCCCGAGGGGAAACAAGAGACCCAGTACTTC | . | TRBJ2-5 | many | TRBV5-1
CASNRDSGQPQHF | TGTGCCAGCAACCGGGACAGCGGTCAGCCCCAGCATTTT | TRBD1 | TRBJ1-5 | many | TRBV7-2
CASRDQGSLETQYF | TGTGCCAGCAGAGACCAGGGGAGTTTGGAGACCCAGTACTTC | . | TRBJ2-5 | many | TRBV6-2/TRBV6-3
CASNERGAQETQYF | TGCGCCAGCAACGAGCGGGGGGCTCAAGAGACCCAGTACTTC | TRBD2 | TRBJ2-5 | many | TRBV10-2
CSVRLAVSTDTQYF | TGCAGCGTCAGACTAGCGGTTAGCACAGATACGCAGTATTTT | TRBD2 | TRBJ2-3 | many | TRBV29-1
CSAITPGQGEYEQYF | TGCAGTGCTATAACCCCGGGACAGGGGGAATACGAGCAGTACTTC | TRBD1 | TRBJ2-7 | many | TRBV20-1
CASSHVMQGAKGTEAFF | TGCGCCAGCAGCCACGTTATGCAGGGGGCGAAGGGCACTGAAGCTTTCTTT | TRBD1 | TRBJ1-1 | many | TRBV4-1
CASSLRLADSYNEQFF | TGCGCCAGCAGCCTCCGACTAGCGGATTCCTACAATGAGCAGTTCTTC | TRBD2 | TRBJ2-1 | few | TRBV4-1
CASSPPSGLAGVPLYNEQFF | TGTGCCAGCAGTCCACCTTCGGGACTAGCGGGAGTGCCCCTTTACAATGAGCAGTTCTTC | TRBD2 | TRBJ2-1 | many | TRBV12-3/TRBV12-4
CASSQGEDYNQPQHF | TGTGCCAGCAGCCAAGGGGAGGACTACAATCAGCCCCAGCATTTT | . | TRBJ1-5 | many | TRBV4-2
CASSLGSGRAGETQYF | TGTGCCAGCAGCTTGGGAAGTGGGAGAGCTGGCGAGACCCAGTACTTC | . | TRBJ2-5 | many | TRBV5-4
CASSKDRPGQGNEQFF | TGTGCCAGCAGCAAAGATAGACCGGGACAGGGAAATGAGCAGTTCTTC | TRBD1 | TRBJ2-1 | . | TRBV11-1